This TCR beta chain was sequenced in a study of blood T cell repertoires in COVID-19. Across the whole study: Samples representing acute and convalescent COVID-19 were sourced from the United States, Italy and Spain. T cells, B-cell-depleted T cells, or PBMCs provided the cDNA or gDNA that served as material.

Trimming shortened V by 6 bases and J by 1 base, and 12 bases separated the two germline ends. CDR3 length: 15 amino acids. Germline CDR1 reads LNHDA; CDR2 reads SQIVND (reference sequence). This clone has just one count. Under the authors' procedure: Using reference gene primer amplification, nucleated cell counts were estimated. Generated by immunoSEQ multiplex PCR, the TCRdb table keeps only in-frame clones and is missing some. That table supplies the V and J calls and clone size; D and trimming were determined from the DNA. Here the sample spans around 260,000 clones, 86% being singletons. The TCR was taken from a woman in her twenties or thirties with active or convalescent COVID-19. The gene calls are TRBV19 and TRBJ2-2; D gene uncertain. Input material: peripheral blood. The CDR3: CASRELTLNTGELFF. In nucleotides, the CDR3 is TGTGCCAGTAGGGAGCTTACATTGAACACCGGGGAGCTGTTTTTT.